This section outlines one T cell receptor beta chain sequence together with its context. Its antigen is unidentified. Germline loops: CDR1 LNHDA, CDR2 SQIVND (reference sequence). The CDR3 has 17 residues. Generated by immunoSEQ multiplex PCR, the TCRdb table keeps only in-frame clones and is missing some. The sample has about 15,000 clones, 75% to 90% seen once; the top ten hold approximately 2%. The data derive from a study of T cell repertoires and Cas9 in healthy adults. Study as a whole: Characterization of SpCas9-reactive CD4 and CD8 T cells covered multi-effector potency, cytotoxicity and lineage.

Study-level results: SpCas9-reactive effector T cells were reportedly restrained in vitro by SpCas9-reactive regulatory T cells.

The specimen was Tregs (CD4+, CD25+, CD127-, CD137-, CD154-) from PBMCs; culture status not recorded. This TCR was recovered from a human donor in good health. This chain joins TRBV19 and TRBJ2-5; TRBD1 matches at 8 bases. The better agreement between TRBJ2-7 and the DNA end casts doubt on the J call. CDR3 sequence reads: CASSLDTGTGGTYEQYF. The CDR3 bases are TGTGCCAGTAGCCTGGACACCGGGACAGGCGGAACCTACGAGCAGTACTTC.